The 25 T cell receptor beta chains below all came from one sample that was sequenced in a study of shared clonotypes between healthy human individuals. Profiled with immunoSEQ multiplex PCR; TCRdb holds only in-frame clones, not every one. This sample has millions of clones, with under 95% found just once. Cells designated naive CD8 were CD45RO-negative and were positively selected for CCR7, with terminally differentiated effector memory CD45RA+ cells excluded. Source material: naive CD8+ T cells from PBMCs. The source is a man aged 18-30 years in good health. Some clones in this sample may be carry-over from other donors' samples.

This clone showed up just once. This chain joins TRBV29-1 and TRBJ2-3, with D possibly TRBD2 on 6 matching bases. This CDR3 spans 15 amino acids. V lost 3 bases, J lost 6 bases, and 19 bases lay in between. CDR1 SQVTM and CDR2 ANQGSEA come from the germline V gene. The CDR3 loop reads CSVEFGGGPADTQYF. The CDR3 DNA sequence: TGCAGCGTTGAGTTTGGGGGAGGTCCTGCGGATACGCAGTATTTT.

The chain is built from TRBV7-9 and TRBJ2-1, with 11 bases lining up with TRBD1. In germline, CDR1 is SEHNR, CDR2 FQNEAQ (reference sequence). V was pared by 3 bases and J by 7 bases, with 8 bases of the junction left unmatched. The CDR3 has 16 amino acids. The CDR3, as DNA: TGTGCCAGCAGCTTCTCTGGACAGGGGGCGCGGAATGAGCAGTTCTTC. Protein product: CASSFSGQGARNEQFF.

The V and J genes are TRBV27 and TRBJ2-2; 12 bases agree with TRBD1. Per the germline V gene, CDR1 is MNHEY and CDR2 is SMNVEV (reference sequence). V gave up 7 bases and J gave up 7 bases; unmatched junction bases: 7. This CDR3 comprises 15 residues. The CDR3 nucleotides are TGTGCCAGCACTCTGGGACAGGGGGCGGTCGGGGAGCTGTTTTTT. It encodes CASTLGQGAVGELFF.

The CDR3 is CASSPQGGGLAVYEQYF. CDR3 sequence (DNA): TGTGCCAGCAGCCCGCAGGGGGGGGGACTAGCGGTCTACGAGCAGTACTTC. V gene TRBV7-8 combines with J gene TRBJ2-7; 11 nucleotides agree with TRBD2. CDR3 length: 17 residues. Germline V gene data show CDR1 as SGHVS and CDR2 as FQNEAQ. V gave up 5 bases and J gave up 3 bases; unmatched junction bases: 12.

As regards this clone: Other DNA sequences from this sample encode an identical CDR3 as well. The chain's CDR3 is CASSSGRTGELFF. In DNA form, the CDR3 reads TGTGCCAGCAGTTCAGGAAGGACCGGGGAGCTGTTTTTT. This rearrangement joins TRBV27 to TRBJ2-2; D gene uncertain. V was cut by 4 bases and J by 5 bases, with 8 bases left in between. The V gene's germline CDR1 is MNHEY and CDR2 SMNVEV (reference sequence). The CDR3 contains 13 residues.

This chain links TRBV29-1 with TRBJ2-3; D could derive from TRBD1 or TRBD2 (5 bases each). With 4 bases removed from V and 4 bases from J, the gap between germline ends came to 12 bases. The CDR3 loop spans 13 amino acids. Germline CDR1 reads SQVTM; CDR2 reads ANQGSEA. CDR3 DNA sequence: TGCAGCGTTGTGTGGGGGTTACCAGATACGCAGTATTTT. It codes for CSVVWGLPDTQYF.

This sequence joins TRBV19 and TRBJ1-5, with D possibly matching TRBD1 (6 bases). Trimming removed 3 bases from V and 3 bases from J, with 9 bases in between. Germline CDR1 LNHDA, CDR2 SQIVND (reference sequence). The CDR3 sequence is 14 residues long. CDR3 sequence reads: CASSMAGANQPQHF. The CDR3 region has the DNA TGTGCCAGTAGTATGGCAGGGGCCAATCAGCCCCAGCATTTT. Full variable domain (remainder filled in from reference TRBV19 and TRBJ1-5): DGGITQSPKYLFRKEGQNVTLSCEQNLNHDAMYWYRQDPGQGLRLIYYSQIVNDFQKGDIAEGYSVSREKKESFPLTVTSAQKNPTAFYLCASSMAGANQPQHFGDGTRLSIL.

The chain combines TRBV27 with TRBJ2-7; TRBD2 matches 12 bases. The V gene's germline CDR1 is MNHEY and CDR2 SMNVEV (reference sequence). There are 16 residues in the CDR3. After removal of 4 bases from V and 2 bases from J, the junction contained 6 bases not matched to a gene. The CDR3 DNA is TGTGCCAGCAGTTCCCGTTCTAGCGGGAGGGCCTACGAGCAGTACTTC. Its protein product is CASSSRSSGRAYEQYF.

This sequence joins TRBV6-1 and TRBJ1-1; D is undetermined. The CDR3 sequence is 13 residues long. The ends were cut back, 7 bases at V and 1 base at J, with 10 bases in the middle. Germline V gene sequence: CDR1 MNHNS, CDR2 SASEGT. The CDR3 sequence is CASKGASNTEAFF. CDR3 nucleotides: TGTGCCAGCAAAGGAGCCTCGAACACTGAAGCTTTCTTT.

The chain combines TRBV11-3 with TRBJ2-7, with D possibly being TRBD1 or TRBD2 (7 bases each). The germline CDR1 and CDR2 sequences are SGHNT and YENEEA. The CDR3 is 13 amino acids. Trimming stripped 5 bases from V and 5 bases from J, with 13 bases between. The CDR3: CASSVRGGHEQYF. CDR3 nucleotide sequence: TGTGCCAGCAGCGTCAGGGGGGGGCACGAGCAGTACTTC. The full variable domain, rest sourced from reference TRBV11-3 and TRBJ2-7, is EAGVVQSPRYKIIEKKQPVAFWCNPISGHNTLYWYLQNLGQGPELLIRYENEEAVDDSQLPKDRFSAERLKGVDSTLKIQPAELGDSAVYLCASSVRGGHEQYFGPGTRLTVT.

As for this clone: This CDR3 is also generated by other DNA sequences in the sample. The chain combines TRBV27 with TRBJ1-1, with 8 bases lining up with TRBD1. The CDR3 is 14 amino acids. With 5 bases clipped from V and 4 bases from J, the junction kept 6 bases outside the gene matches. Germline loops: CDR1 MNHEY, CDR2 SMNVEV (reference sequence). The CDR3 reads CASSLRGLGTEAFF. The CDR3 DNA is TGTGCCAGCAGTCTCAGGGGGCTGGGCACTGAAGCTTTCTTT.

This chain uses TRBV27 with TRBJ2-7, with 10 bases identical to TRBD1. Germline CDR1 MNHEY, CDR2 SMNVEV (reference sequence). CDR3 length equals 14 residues. Losses at the gene ends were 5 bases for V and 4 bases for J; bases not matched to a gene: 5. Here the CDR3 reads CASSIRDRGYEQYF. The CDR3, as DNA: TGTGCCAGCAGTATCCGGGACAGGGGATACGAGCAGTACTTC.

This rearrangement joins TRBV19 to TRBJ2-5; TRBD2 matches 7 bases. In germline, CDR1 is LNHDA, CDR2 SQIVND (reference sequence). V trimming: 9 bases; J trimming: 5 bases; junction bases outside the gene matches: 9. The CDR3 spans 13 residues. The CDR3 nucleotides read TGTGCCAGCTCAGAGTGGGGAGGGGAGACCCAGTACTTC. Amino acid sequence: CASSEWGGETQYF. The full variable domain, with the rest looked up from reference TRBV19 and TRBJ2-5, is DGGITQSPKYLFRKEGQNVTLSCEQNLNHDAMYWYRQDPGQGLRLIYYSQIVNDFQKGDIAEGYSVSREKKESFPLTVTSAQKNPTAFYLCASSEWGGETQYFGPGTRLLVL.

This clone is a singleton in its sample. This chain uses TRBV5-1 with TRBJ1-1; no clear D gene. With 4 bases removed from V and 1 base from J, the gap between germline ends came to 23 bases. CDR1 is SGHRS, CDR2 YFSETQ, per germline. The CDR3 spans 18 residues. CDR3 residues: CASSKHNRAFTSNTEAFF. For the CDR3, the DNA is TGCGCCAGCAGCAAACACAACCGGGCCTTTACTTCGAACACTGAAGCTTTCTTT. Full variable domain (missing parts from reference TRBV5-1 and TRBJ1-1): KAGVTQTPRYLIKTRGQQVTLSCSPISGHRSVSWYQQTPGQGLQFLFEYFSETQRNKGNFPGRFSGRQFSNSRSEMNVSTLELGDSALYLCASSKHNRAFTSNTEAFFGQGTRLTVV.

The J gene is TRBJ1-5, the V gene TRBV6-1; D remains ambiguous. This CDR3 region has 17 residues. CDR1 is MNHNS, CDR2 SASEGT, per germline. Trimming removed 1 base at V and 3 bases at J, with 16 bases between. This CDR3 reads CASSEGLIGRINQPQHF. For the CDR3, the DNA is TGTGCCAGCAGTGAAGGGCTAATCGGACGGATCAATCAGCCCCAGCATTTT.

This chain connects TRBV9 to TRBJ2-3; 11 bases map to TRBD2. The J segment lost 5 bases and the V segment lost 2 bases, leaving 4 bases of the junction unmatched. This CDR3 comprises 15 residues. In germline, CDR1 is SGDLS, CDR2 YYNGEE. This CDR3 is CASSVSGRAVDTQYF. The CDR3 DNA is TGTGCCAGCAGCGTTAGCGGGAGGGCCGTAGATACGCAGTATTTT.

V usage is TRBV27 and J usage is TRBJ2-1; 7 positions match TRBD1. Germline V gene lookup returns CDR1 MNHEY and CDR2 SMNVEV (reference sequence). The CDR3 runs 13 residues. V lost 7 bases, J lost 4 bases, and 4 bases stayed unmatched. The CDR3 sequence is CASKGALYNEQFF. In DNA, the CDR3 is TGTGCCAGCAAGGGGGCTCTATACAATGAGCAGTTCTTC.

The chain employs TRBV5-6 and TRBJ2-7; D possibly corresponds to TRBD2 (5 bases). This CDR3 spans 13 amino acids. V gave up 2 bases and J gave up 2 bases, with 8 bases separating them. Germline assignment: CDR1 SGHDT and CDR2 YYEEEE. Here the CDR3 reads CASSFWGAYEQYF. The CDR3 DNA reads TGTGCCAGCAGCTTTTGGGGAGCCTACGAGCAGTACTTC.

The chain joins TRBV11-1 to TRBJ2-2; perhaps D is TRBD1 or TRBD2 (9 bases each). Trimming stripped 5 bases from V and 5 bases from J, with 27 bases between. Germline V gene data show CDR1 as SGHAT and CDR2 as FQDESV (reference sequence). This CDR3 has 19 residues. The CDR3 reads CASSATGGLAGFGTGELFF. The CDR3 nucleotides are TGTGCCAGCAGCGCTACAGGGGGCCTAGCGGGATTTGGAACCGGGGAGCTGTTTTTT.

Only one count was recorded for this clone. The chain has TRBV4-1 and TRBJ2-1; the match to TRBD2 covers 10 bases. V dropped 7 bases and J dropped 8; count of bases not matched to a gene: 5. Germline V CDR1 and CDR2: MGHRA, YSYEKL. CDR3 size: 13 residues. The CDR3 is CASKSGRAHEQFF. CDR3 DNA sequence: TGCGCCAGCAAAAGCGGGAGGGCTCATGAGCAGTTCTTC.

The V and J genes are TRBV9 and TRBJ2-3; TRBD2 might be the D (5 bases). Between the trimmed V and J ends, which lost 0 bases and 0 bases, there was a span of 14 bases. Germline CDR1 SGDLS, CDR2 YYNGEE. This CDR3 spans 17 amino acids. As DNA, the CDR3 is TGTGCCAGCAGCGTAGAGGGAGCGCACCCTAGCACAGATACGCAGTATTTT. This encodes CASSVEGAHPSTDTQYF.

As to this clone: This specimen includes other DNA sequences encoding the same CDR3. The chain couples TRBV7-8 to TRBJ1-1; D unresolved. There are 13 residues in the CDR3. CDR1 is SGHVS, CDR2 FQNEAQ, per germline. V lost 5 bases, J lost 0 bases, and 7 bases lay in between. Here the CDR3 DNA reads TGTGCCAGCAGCCCCACAGTGAACACTGAAGCTTTCTTT. Residues: CASSPTVNTEAFF.

The chain carries TRBV27 and TRBJ2-1; 8 bases fit TRBD2. In germline, CDR1 is MNHEY, CDR2 SMNVEV (reference sequence). With 7 bases clipped from V and 2 bases from J, the junction kept 10 bases outside the gene matches. CDR3 size: 16 residues. This CDR3 reads CASTFSGGETYNEQFF. CDR3 in DNA: TGTGCCAGCACTTTCTCGGGGGGGGAGACCTACAATGAGCAGTTCTTC.

Points on this clone: In the same sample, other DNA sequences code for this CDR3. The genes are TRBV28 and TRBJ2-7, with D unclear. Germline V gene lookup returns CDR1 MDHEN and CDR2 SYDVKM. This CDR3 has 12 residues. Between the trimmed V and J ends, which lost 4 bases and 2 bases, there was a span of 6 bases. CDR3 region: CASSSPAYEQYF. In DNA, the CDR3 is TGTGCCAGCAGTTCCCCAGCCTACGAGCAGTACTTC.

The V call is TRBV4-3, the J call TRBJ1-1; D is undetermined. Germline V lookup: CDR1 LGHNA, CDR2 YSLEER. Trimming took 2 bases from V and 5 from J, leaving 12 bases between them. CDR3 length: 14 residues. Here the CDR3 reads CASSQSLRITEAFF. In DNA, the CDR3 is TGCGCCAGCAGCCAAAGTCTAAGGATTACTGAAGCTTTCTTT.